This T cell receptor beta chain comes out of a study of a mutant IDH1 vaccine in newly diagnosed glioma. Study background: Patients arrived already treated with radiotherapy, temozolomide, or both, most having had both.

Points from the study as a whole: Changes in the top peripheral T cell clonotypes seemingly had no bearing on pseudoprogression. Vaccine-induced immune responses were detected in approximately 93% of patients.

Germline assignment: CDR1 MNHEY and CDR2 SVGAGI. V was cut by 8 bases and J by 5 bases, with 15 bases left in between. This CDR3 spans 13 amino acids. Time point described: baseline, week 1 (first vaccination visit). The treatment is: pre-vaccination baseline after standard-of-care therapy. The table came from immunoSEQ multiplex PCR; TCRdb's copy has only in-frame clones and leaves some out. The sample yields around 82,000 clones, more than 65% seen once. Note on this clone: Antigen specificity is unknown.

The origin of this receptor is a man between 40 and 49 years old with glioma. Some clones in this sample may be carry-over from other donors' samples. The rearrangement joins TRBV6-5 to TRBJ1-2; D remains ambiguous. This specimen was PBMCs, taken from a glioma patient treated with radiotherapy, temozolomide or both. The DNA for the CDR3 is TGTGCCAGCCGGCCGTCAGAATGGTATGGCTACACCTTC. This gives the protein CASRPSEWYGYTF.